This passage covers 25 T cell receptor beta chains from one sample sequenced in a study of control samples from healthy donors and cancer patients (dated by TCRdb to the early 2020s). Library creation used the immunoSEQ multiplex PCR assay. This is the immuneACCESS table as TCRdb keeps it, with only in-frame sequences that have V and J called. A part of the clones is gone; compared with another copy, unresolved V genes explain less than half, and the rest is unexplained. The sample includes about 120,000 clones, with 75% to 90% observed a single time. The ten largest clones add up to 1.1% of the sample. Material: PBMCs. The source of these receptors is a woman aged 45-60 years with colorectal cancer.

The V gene is TRBV3-1 (or the pseudogene TRBV3-2), the J gene TRBJ2-5, with a possible D match to TRBD2 (6 bases). V lost 4 bases, J lost 5 bases, and 8 bases lay in between. Looked up from germline, CDR1 is LGHDT and CDR2 is YNNKEL (reference sequence). This CDR3 contains 12 residues. In DNA form, the CDR3 reads TGTGCCAGCAGCCCTGGGGGGGAGACCCAGTACTTC. It yields the protein CASSPGGETQYF.

The chain recombines TRBV28 with TRBJ2-5; the match to TRBD2 covers 16 bases. Germline lookup yields CDR1 MDHEN and CDR2 SYDVKM. After removal of 5 bases from V and 5 bases from J, the junction contained 8 bases not matched to a gene. The CDR3 spans 17 residues. Here the CDR3 reads CASSPGGLAGGPETQYF. The CDR3, as DNA: TGTGCCAGCAGTCCCGGGGGACTAGCGGGAGGGCCGGAGACCCAGTACTTC.

V and J are TRBV12-3 or TRBV12-4 and TRBJ2-7; D unclear. Trimming cost V 6 bases and J 3 bases, with 6 bases left between them. The CDR3 totals 11 residues. The CDR3 sequence is CASSPNYEQYF. CDR3 DNA: TGTGCCAGCAGCCCCAACTACGAGCAGTACTTC.

CDR3 bases: TGTGCCAGCTCATCCCTGACAGGGTTCAACACTGAAGCTTTCTTT. Protein sequence: CASSSLTGFNTEAFF. The chain recombines TRBV18 with TRBJ1-1, with 7 bases fitting TRBD1. The CDR3 extends over 15 amino acids. The ends lost 5 bases at V and 2 bases at J; junction bases unmatched: 8. Germline V CDR1 and CDR2: KGHSH, LQKENI.

The V gene is TRBV2, the J gene TRBJ2-1; TRBD2 matches at 8 bases. V lost 11 bases and J lost 2; bases outside the gene matches: 11. CDR3 size: 15 residues. Germline CDR1 reads SNHLY; CDR2 reads FYNNEI. The CDR3 nucleotides read TGTGCCGGGTCTCTGGCTAGCGGGCCCTACAATGAGCAGTTCTTC. Residues: CAGSLASGPYNEQFF.

This chain connects TRBV30 to TRBJ1-1; D might be TRBD1 (5 bases). Germline V gene data show CDR1 as GTSNPN and CDR2 as SVGIG (reference sequence). The CDR3 has 15 amino acids. The V end was cut by 2 bases, the J end by 4 bases, with 17 bases between. Written as DNA, the CDR3 is TGTGCCTGGAGTTCGGTCAAGGGACCTAGCACTGAAGCTTTCTTT. This encodes CAWSSVKGPSTEAFF.

This clone has more than one count but fewer than ten. V gene TRBV6-2 or TRBV6-3 combines with J gene TRBJ1-2, with 10 bases matching TRBD1. The CDR3 totals 16 residues. J gave up 3 bases and V 5 bases, and 9 bases lay outside the gene matches. From germline, CDR1 is MNHEY and CDR2 SVGEGT. CDR3 sequence reads: CASSVPRDRGDYGYTF. CDR3 DNA sequence: TGTGCCAGCAGTGTTCCCCGGGACAGGGGAGACTATGGCTACACCTTC.

The chain recombines TRBV6-5 with TRBJ1-1; D uncertain. Trimming cost V 10 bases and J 1 base, with 10 bases left between them. Germline V gives CDR1 MNHEY, CDR2 SVGAGI. This CDR3 contains 12 residues. The DNA of the CDR3 is TGTGCCACCATAGCGGCGAACACTGAAGCTTTCTTT. Amino acid sequence: CATIAANTEAFF.

This chain joins TRBV5-4 and TRBJ1-5; no reliable D call. The germline gives CDR1 SGHNT, CDR2 YYREEE (reference sequence). This CDR3 has 12 residues. The ends were cut back, 0 bases at V and 5 bases at J, with 3 bases in the middle. In DNA form, the CDR3 reads TGTGCCAGCAGCTTGGACCATCAGCCCCAGCATTTT. Encoded protein: CASSLDHQPQHF. Using reference TRBV5-4 and TRBJ1-5 for the parts outside the CDR3, the full variable domain is ETGVTQSPTHLIKTRGQQVTLRCSSQSGHNTVSWYQQALGQGPQFIFQYYREEENGRGNFPPRFSGLQFPNYSSELNVNALELDDSALYLCASSLDHQPQHFGDGTRLSIL.

The CDR3 loop is CASSLYPRFALPGEGDTDTQYF. CDR3 nucleotide sequence: TGTGCCAGCAGTTTATATCCCCGGTTTGCGCTCCCGGGGGAGGGCGACACAGATACGCAGTATTTT. This chain joins TRBV28 and TRBJ2-3, with 7 nucleotides matching TRBD2. J lost 2 bases, V lost 1 base, and 24 bases had no gene match. The CDR3 totals 22 residues. Germline assignment: CDR1 MDHEN and CDR2 SYDVKM.

J is TRBJ2-1 and V is TRBV10-1, with D perhaps given as TRBD1 or TRBD2 (5 bases each). The CDR3 is 16 amino acids. The germline V gene encodes CDR1 WNHNN and CDR2 SYGVQD (reference sequence). V was shortened by 5 bases and J by 5 bases, with 19 bases between the two germline ends. The CDR3 spells CASSLSQGPTHNEQFF. The CDR3 DNA is TGCGCCAGCAGTTTGTCTCAGGGACCAACCCACAATGAGCAGTTCTTC.

The rearrangement uses TRBV19 and TRBJ1-1; TRBD1 is a possible D gene (6 bases). CDR1 LNHDA and CDR2 SQIVND come from the germline V gene (reference sequence). Trimming removed 7 bases at V and 0 bases at J, with 15 bases between. The CDR3 is made up of 15 amino acids. CDR3 nucleotides: TGTGCCAGTATCGGGACACCTAACATGAACACTGAAGCTTTCTTT. Translated: CASIGTPNMNTEAFF.

This clone has just one count. The rearrangement joins TRBV7-9 to TRBJ2-3; a weak D match, TRBD1 (6 bases). The CDR3 totals 15 residues. Per germline, CDR1 SEHNR and CDR2 FQNEAQ (reference sequence). V was clipped by 5 bases and J by 0 bases, with 12 bases between them. CDR3 in DNA: TGTGCCAGCAGCCAGGGGTTTGTTAGCACAGATACGCAGTATTTT. Translation gives CASSQGFVSTDTQYF.

The chain combines TRBV25-1 with TRBJ2-7; 10 bases map to TRBD1. Trimming cost V 0 bases and J 6 bases; bases outside gene matches: 11. CDR1 is MGHDK and CDR2 is SYGVNS in the germline V gene. CDR3 length equals 17 residues. The CDR3 coding sequence is TGTGCCAGCAGTGAATATTTCGCCGGGACAGGGGAATGCGAGCAGTACTTC. Encoded protein: CASSEYFAGTGECEQYF.

For the CDR3, the DNA is TGCGCCAGCAGCCAAGATTTAGGTAGCGGGAGTGATACGCAGTATTTT. Translated, it gives CASSQDLGSGSDTQYF. The genes are TRBV4-1 and TRBJ2-3, with 9 bases identical to TRBD2. This CDR3 comprises 16 residues. After removal of 0 bases from V and 6 bases from J, the junction contained 7 bases not matched to a gene. The germline gives CDR1 MGHRA, CDR2 YSYEKL.

CDR3 protein: CASTISSGTEAFF. CDR3 DNA: TGTGCCAGCACCATAAGTTCCGGGACTGAAGCTTTCTTT. The chain combines TRBV2 with TRBJ1-1; unclear D gene. The CDR3 loop spans 13 amino acids. V lost 7 bases, J lost 5 bases, and 14 bases lay in between. Per the germline V gene, CDR1 is SNHLY and CDR2 is FYNNEI. The entire variable domain, with the rest obtained from reference TRBV2 and TRBJ1-1, is as follows: EPEVTQTPSHQVTQMGQEVILRCVPISNHLYFYWYRQILGQKVEFLVSFYNNEISEKSEIFDDQFSVERPDGSNFTLKIRSTKLEDSAMYFCASTISSGTEAFFGQGTRLTVV.

This chain joins TRBV6-1 and TRBJ2-7; 8 nucleotides align to TRBD2. CDR1 and CDR2 (germline): MNHNS, SASEGT. This CDR3 contains 15 residues. The V gene end was trimmed by 2 bases and the J gene end by 9 bases; junction bases not matched to a gene: 12. CDR3 DNA sequence: TGTGCCAGCAGTGAAACAACTAGCGGTTTCCCCCGGCAGTACTTC. This sequence encodes CASSETTSGFPRQYF.

This rearrangement joins TRBV7-6 to TRBJ2-5; 9 bases align to TRBD2. Germline V gene lookup returns CDR1 SGHVS and CDR2 FNYEAQ. The V gene end was trimmed by 2 bases and the J gene end by 5 bases; junction bases not matched to a gene: 9. CDR3 size: 16 residues. As DNA, the CDR3 is TGTGCCAGCAGCTTATCTGGCGGGGGGGCCGACGAGACCCAGTACTTC. The encoded protein is CASSLSGGGADETQYF.

A few counts support this clone. The chain combines TRBV4-1 with TRBJ1-2, with 7 bases matching TRBD1. V shed 0 bases, J shed 4 bases, and the junction held 14 bases outside the gene matches. The germline CDR1 and CDR2 sequences are MGHRA and YSYEKL. The CDR3 sequence is 18 residues long. The CDR3 DNA is TGCGCCAGCAGCCAAGAAGTCCTTTACGACAGGGCGCTCTATGGCTACACCTTC. This codes for CASSQEVLYDRALYGYTF.

This chain joins TRBV10-2 and TRBJ2-5, with D perhaps TRBD1 (5 bases). The CDR3 extends over 13 amino acids. V lost 4 bases to trimming and J lost 2 bases, with 8 bases between them. Germline V gene lookup returns CDR1 WSHSY and CDR2 SAAADI. CDR3 in DNA: TGCGCCAGCAGTGCTTCAGGGCAAGAGACCCAGTACTTC. It yields the protein CASSASGQETQYF.

V usage is TRBV2 and J usage is TRBJ1-3; the D is unclear. Germline CDR1 SNHLY, CDR2 FYNNEI. There are 14 residues in the CDR3. Trimming left V 6 bases short and J 0 bases short, with 9 bases between. The CDR3 nucleotides are TGTGCCAGCAGGAGGGAGTTCTCTGGAAACACCATATATTTT. Translating gives CASRREFSGNTIYF.

The chain joins TRBV6-6 to TRBJ2-3; 10 bases line up with TRBD2. Germline V gene lookup returns CDR1 MNHNY and CDR2 SVGAGI (reference sequence). Unmatched junction bases numbered 16, after V lost 10 bases and J lost 6 bases. The CDR3 has 16 amino acids. CDR3 nucleotides: TGTGCCACCTCCTTTCAAGCGGGAGGGCCATTTGATACGCAGTATTTT. Its protein product is CATSFQAGGPFDTQYF.

The J gene is TRBJ2-1, the V gene TRBV19, with a possible D match to TRBD2 (5 bases). This CDR3 spans 14 amino acids. The germline gives CDR1 LNHDA, CDR2 SQIVND (reference sequence). V was pared by 6 bases and J by 7 bases, with 16 bases between. The CDR3 loop is CASRRQGGRNEQFF. Written as DNA, the CDR3 is TGTGCCAGTAGGCGACAAGGAGGCAGGAATGAGCAGTTCTTC.

The V and J genes are TRBV28 and TRBJ2-7, with TRBD2 as a possible D gene (5 bases). Per the germline V gene, CDR1 is MDHEN and CDR2 is SYDVKM. The CDR3 is made up of 16 amino acids. Between the trimmed V and J ends, which lost 8 bases and 3 bases, there was a span of 23 bases. The CDR3 here is CASRSPGLPTLYEQYF. The CDR3 DNA reads TGTGCCAGCCGAAGCCCAGGACTTCCCACCCTCTACGAGCAGTACTTC.

This clone was observed a single time. This chain joins TRBV12-3 or TRBV12-4 and TRBJ1-1, with TRBD1 as a possible D gene (6 bases). CDR3 length equals 13 residues. The ends were cut back, 6 bases at V and 1 base at J, with 9 bases in the middle. The CDR3 DNA reads as TGTGCCAGCAGGGAGGACAGGAACACTGAAGCTTTCTTT. Translating it yields CASREDRNTEAFF.